These 13 T cell receptor beta chains originate from one sample sequenced in a study of vaccination effects on CD4 cells after COVID-19. Pools of viral peptides were used by the ViraFEST assay to expand antigen-specific CD4+ T cells ahead of sequencing. Culture proceeded for approximately 9 days, and CD4+ T cells were then isolated. As their vaccination, participants received two doses of either BNT162b2 or mRNA-1273. No antigen is known for these receptors. Here immunoSEQ multiplex PCR was the method, and the copy in TCRdb shows in-frame clones only, minus some. Of more than 60,000 clones listed, around 74% are singletons. Sample: CD4+ T cells from PBMCs cultured with HCoV-229E spike peptides, taken after COVID-19 vaccination. These receptors were collected from a human donor who received a COVID-19 vaccine.

The rearrangement links TRBV19 to TRBJ1-4; TRBD1 aligns across 10 bases. J gave up 6 bases and V 7 bases, and 5 bases lay outside the gene matches. The CDR3 extends over 14 amino acids. The germline V gene has CDR1 LNHDA and CDR2 SQIVND (reference sequence). Here the CDR3 reads CASKRGTGDEKLFF. The DNA for the CDR3 is TGTGCCAGTAAAAGGGGGACAGGGGATGAAAAACTGTTTTTT.

The chain uses TRBV24-1 and TRBJ2-2; 10 positions match TRBD1. This CDR3 contains 16 residues. Germline assignment: CDR1 KGHDR and CDR2 SFDVKD. The V and J ends lost 5 bases and 6 bases, in that order; junction bases with no gene match: 8. In nucleotides, the CDR3 is TGTGCCACCAGTGCTAGTCTTGGGACAGGGGCCGGGGAGCTGTTTTTT. It translates to CATSASLGTGAGELFF.

In its sample, this clone was seen once. This chain connects TRBV20-1 to TRBJ1-5; no reliable D call. Germline V gene data show CDR1 as DFQATT and CDR2 as SNEGSKA (reference sequence). V gave up 3 bases and J gave up 0 bases, with 15 bases separating them. The CDR3 is 16 residues long. The CDR3 DNA sequence: TGCAGTGCTAGTGATTCTCGGTATTATAGCAATCAGCCCCAGCATTTT. This codes for CSASDSRYYSNQPQHF.

The chain recombines TRBV18 with TRBJ2-1, with D perhaps matching TRBD1 (6 bases). CDR1 and CDR2 (germline): KGHSH, LQKENI. V lost 0 bases, J lost 2 bases, and 17 bases lay in between. The CDR3 runs to 18 residues. CDR3 nucleotide sequence: TGTGCCAGCTCACCACCGATGGGACAAAGCAAGACCTACAATGAGCAGTTCTTC. Protein: CASSPPMGQSKTYNEQFF.

Worth noting for this clone: The same CDR3 is also encoded by other DNA sequences in this sample. The chain combines TRBV18 with TRBJ2-2; 8 bases map to TRBD1. Looked up from germline, CDR1 is KGHSH and CDR2 is LQKENI. This CDR3 has 15 residues. V dropped 5 bases and J dropped 2; count of bases not matched to a gene: 4. The CDR3 here is CASSTGTGNTGELFF. The CDR3 nucleotides are TGTGCCAGCTCAACCGGGACAGGAAACACCGGGGAGCTGTTTTTT.

The chain links TRBV27 to TRBJ1-4; D is perhaps TRBD1 (5 bases). Deletions cut 4 bases from V and 5 bases from J, with 11 bases between. The CDR3 runs to 14 residues. Germline loops: CDR1 MNHEY, CDR2 SMNVEV (reference sequence). DNA for the CDR3: TGTGCCAGCAGTTCGGGACGGAGAAATGAAAAACTGTTTTTT. This codes for CASSSGRRNEKLFF.

This clone was observed a few times. V is TRBV6-6 and J is TRBJ1-5; D gene uncertain. V shed 6 bases and J shed 0 bases, with 6 bases lying between them. Germline V CDR1 and CDR2: MNHNY, SVGAGI (reference sequence). This CDR3 has 13 amino acids. Here the CDR3 reads CASRPYSNQPQHF. CDR3 nucleotide sequence: TGTGCCAGCAGACCTTATAGCAATCAGCCCCAGCATTTT.

The rearrangement uses TRBV11-3 and TRBJ2-7; the D is unclear. The V gene lost 1 base and the J gene lost 2 bases, with 15 bases spanning the gap. CDR3 length: 16 amino acids. Germline V CDR1 and CDR2: SGHNT, YENEEA. The CDR3 loop reads CASSLGFGKVPYEQYV. Here the CDR3 DNA reads TGTGCCAGCAGCTTAGGGTTCGGAAAGGTACCCTACGAGCAGTACGTC.

This chain joins TRBV7-2 and TRBJ2-1, with 8 bases matching TRBD2. V lost 1 base, J lost 8 bases, and 7 bases stayed unmatched. Germline V CDR1 and CDR2: SGHTA, FQGNSA. The CDR3 spans 15 residues. The CDR3 here is CASSLVFGGGHEQFF. CDR3 bases: TGTGCCAGCAGCTTAGTATTCGGCGGGGGGCATGAGCAGTTCTTC.

The chain recombines TRBV7-2 with TRBJ1-5, with D maybe TRBD1 (6 bases). V lost 1 base and J lost 9, with 19 bases in between. From germline, CDR1 is SGHTA and CDR2 FQGNSA. This CDR3 has 16 residues. The CDR3 DNA follows: TGTGCCAGCAGCTTAGAGTATGCAGGGGCGGGACGGCCCCAGCATTTT. Translating it yields CASSLEYAGAGRPQHF.

Concerning this clone itself: The sample holds other DNA sequences that translate to the same CDR3. The V gene is TRBV2, the J gene TRBJ1-3; D remains unclear. In germline, CDR1 is SNHLY, CDR2 FYNNEI. The CDR3 extends over 13 amino acids. V gave up 6 bases and J gave up 0 bases, with 6 bases separating them. This chain's CDR3 is CASRGDSGNTIYF. CDR3 DNA sequence: TGTGCCAGCAGAGGAGACTCTGGAAACACCATATATTTT.

The genes are TRBV7-9 and TRBJ1-6; the D gene is possibly TRBD1 (6 bases). The CDR3 has 13 residues. Germline assignment: CDR1 SEHNR and CDR2 FQNEAQ (reference sequence). Trimming removed 5 bases from V and 13 bases from J, with 15 bases in between. The CDR3 reads CASSPGPRGPLHF. DNA for the CDR3: TGTGCCAGCAGCCCGGGGCCCAGGGGTCCCCTCCACTTT.

The sample holds one count of this clone. V usage is TRBV6-2 or TRBV6-3 and J usage is TRBJ1-4; D uncertain. The CDR3 runs to 16 residues. The V end was cut by 0 bases, the J end by 0 bases, with 8 bases between. In germline, CDR1 is MNHEY, CDR2 SVGEGT. In DNA, the CDR3 is TGTGCCAGCAGTTACTCCTGGGAGTCAACTAATGAAAAACTGTTTTTT. This encodes CASSYSWESTNEKLFF.